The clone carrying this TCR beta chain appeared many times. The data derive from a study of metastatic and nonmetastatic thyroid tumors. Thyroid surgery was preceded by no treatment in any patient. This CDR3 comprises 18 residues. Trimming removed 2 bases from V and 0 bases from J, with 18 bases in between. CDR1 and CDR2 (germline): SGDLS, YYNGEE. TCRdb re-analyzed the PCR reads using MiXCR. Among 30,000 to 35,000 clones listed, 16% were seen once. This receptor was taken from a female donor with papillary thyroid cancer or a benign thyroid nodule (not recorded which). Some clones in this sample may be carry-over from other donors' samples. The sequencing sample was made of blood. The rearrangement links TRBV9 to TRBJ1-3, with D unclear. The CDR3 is CASSVAPIGSTSGNTIYF. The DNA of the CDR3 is TGTGCCAGCAGCGTCGCCCCTATCGGTTCTACCTCTGGAAACACCATATATTTT.